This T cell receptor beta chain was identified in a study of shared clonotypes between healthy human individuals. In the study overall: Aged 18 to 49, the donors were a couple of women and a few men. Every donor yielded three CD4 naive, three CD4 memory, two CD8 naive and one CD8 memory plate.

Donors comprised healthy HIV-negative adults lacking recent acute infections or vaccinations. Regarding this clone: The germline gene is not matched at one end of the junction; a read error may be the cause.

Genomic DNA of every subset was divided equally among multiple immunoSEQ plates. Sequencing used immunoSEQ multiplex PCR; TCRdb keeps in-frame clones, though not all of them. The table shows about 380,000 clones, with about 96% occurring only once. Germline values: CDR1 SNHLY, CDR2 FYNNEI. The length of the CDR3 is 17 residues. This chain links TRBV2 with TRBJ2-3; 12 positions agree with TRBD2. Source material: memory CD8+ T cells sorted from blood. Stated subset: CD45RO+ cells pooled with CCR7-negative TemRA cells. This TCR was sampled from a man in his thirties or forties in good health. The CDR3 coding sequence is TGTGCCAGCAGTGAAGACCTAGCGGGAGGGGGGTTAGATGCGCAGTATTTT. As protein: CASSEDLAGGGLDAQYF.